Sequencing of this T cell receptor beta chain was carried out in a study of blood T cell repertoires in COVID-19. In the original workflow: Researchers report that nucleated cell counts were estimated from reference gene primer amplification. Measured with immunoSEQ multiplex PCR; TCRdb has only the in-frame clones, and not every one. From that table come the V and J calls and clone size; the DNA was used to work out D and trimming. The sample shows 240,000 or so clones, around 86% of them seen only once. The CDR3 totals 17 residues. Trimming removed 3 bases from V and 3 bases from J; junction bases left unmatched: 8. Germline V gives CDR1 MNHEY, CDR2 SMNVEV (reference sequence).

The source of this sequence is a woman aged 45-59 years who had recovered from COVID-19. Sequenced sample: PBMCs or T cells enriched from blood (not recorded which). The J gene is TRBJ2-7, the V gene TRBV27; 13 positions agree with TRBD2. The DNA of the CDR3 is TGTGCCAGCAGTTTCCCCTCACTAGCGGGAGGGAACTACGAGCAGTACTTC. Translation: CASSFPSLAGGNYEQYF.